The T cell receptor (beta chain) under discussion was sequenced for a study of blood T cell repertoires in COVID-19. At the level of the study: Acute and convalescent COVID-19 specimens originated in the United States, Italy and Spain.

Profiling relied on immunoSEQ multiplex PCR, and the TCRdb table lists in-frame clones only, not all of them. The sample holds 250,000 to 350,000 clones, roughly 84% seen once. CDR3 length equals 15 residues. The germline V and J ends were trimmed by 7 bases and 5 bases, with 21 bases remaining between them. Looked up from germline, CDR1 is LNHDA and CDR2 is SQIVND (reference sequence). The chain uses TRBV19 and TRBJ2-7; D is unresolved. This TCR was recovered from a human donor with COVID-19, enrolled during active disease. The donor label of this sample is uncertain. Input material: peripheral blood. The CDR3 region has the DNA TGTGCCAGTACCTTCAACTTGGAGTACGTCCACGAGCAGTACTTC. This translates into CASTFNLEYVHEQYF.